A selection of T cell receptor beta chains follows, all from one sample in a study of T cells after yellow fever vaccination. TCRdb ran MiXCR on the 5' RACE reads and lists one entry per CDR3 protein. This sample carries 100,000 to 150,000 distinct CDR3 sequences, roughly 15% of them seen once, and the ten largest clones take roughly two fifths. Sequences were derived from CD8+ T cells sorted from PBMCs, sampled 5 days after the yellow fever booster vaccination. These receptors all come from a young man who received the YFV17D yellow fever vaccine. Both conserved end residues are part of each CDR3. Each record gives: D gene, J gene, V gene, clone size, CDR3 protein, CDR3 DNA. A D gene is named only where the DNA matches it firmly. The size entry is marked missing in some rows and otherwise reads once, few, many or a size class.

D: NA
J: TRBJ1-2
V: TRBV6-5
size: NA
CDR3: CASSYQGLNYGYTF
DNA: TGTGCCAGCAGTTACCAGGGACTGAACTATGGCTACACCTTC

D: TRBD2
J: TRBJ2-7
V: TRBV7-2
size: few
CDR3: CASSSLAGGHYEQYF
DNA: TGTGCCAGCAGCTCACTAGCGGGGGGGCACTACGAGCAGTACTTC

D: NA
J: TRBJ1-5
V: TRBV4-1
size: NA
CDR3: CASSQEGSGLYSNQPQHF
DNA: TGCGCCAGCAGCCAAGAAGGATCGGGGCTATATAGCAATCAGCCCCAGCATTTT

D: NA
J: TRBJ2-2
V: TRBV12-3/TRBV12-4
size: many
CDR3: CASSSNTGELFF
DNA: TGTGCCAGCAGTTCCAACACCGGGGAGCTGTTTTTT

D: NA
J: TRBJ2-5
V: TRBV6-6
size: NA
CDR3: CASSPGAGQETQYF
DNA: TGTGCCAGCAGTCCCGGGGCGGGCCAAGAGACCCAGTACTTC

D: TRBD2
J: TRBJ2-3
V: TRBV7-9
size: NA
CDR3: CASSLGRPSGGTDTQYF
DNA: TGTGCCAGCAGCTTAGGCCGGCCAAGCGGGGGCACAGATACGCAGTATTTT

D: NA
J: TRBJ1-5
V: TRBV5-1
size: few
CDR3: CASSLAGGGQPQHF
DNA: TGCGCCAGCAGCTTGGCTGGGGGAGGACAGCCCCAGCATTTT

D: TRBD1
J: TRBJ2-3
V: TRBV7-6
size: NA
CDR3: CASSFDRADTQYF
DNA: TGTGCCAGCAGCTTCGACAGGGCGGATACGCAGTATTTT

D: TRBD1
J: TRBJ2-1
V: TRBV10-3
size: few
CDR3: CASGKPGQGDNEQFF
DNA: TGTGCCTCCGGGAAACCTGGACAGGGAGACAATGAGCAGTTCTTC

D: NA
J: TRBJ1-2
V: TRBV10-3
size: few
CDR3: CAIRNGPEVIGDHGYTF
DNA: TGTGCCATCAGAAACGGCCCGGAGGTTATCGGGGACCATGGCTACACCTTC

D: NA
J: TRBJ1-1
V: TRBV5-5
size: NA
CDR3: CASSWGPGGGTEAFF
DNA: TGTGCCAGCAGCTGGGGGCCCGGGGGGGGAACTGAAGCTTTCTTT

D: TRBD2
J: TRBJ2-1
V: TRBV2
size: NA
CDR3: CASSTGTSGVYNEQFF
DNA: TGTGCCAGCAGCACCGGGACTAGCGGGGTCTACAATGAGCAGTTCTTC

D: NA
J: TRBJ2-1
V: TRBV7-9
size: many
CDR3: CASSFWQKNEQFF
DNA: TGTGCCAGCAGCTTTTGGCAGAAGAATGAGCAGTTCTTC

D: NA
J: TRBJ2-2
V: TRBV4-3
size: few
CDR3: CASSQVIANTGELFF
DNA: TGCGCCAGCAGCCAAGTTATCGCGAACACCGGGGAGCTGTTTTTT

D: NA
J: TRBJ2-5
V: TRBV12-3/TRBV12-4
size: NA
CDR3: CASSFQALGTQYF
DNA: TGTGCCAGCAGTTTCCAGGCTTTGGGGACCCAGTACTTC

D: NA
J: TRBJ2-3
V: TRBV12-3/TRBV12-4
size: NA
CDR3: CASRFQGRTDTQYF
DNA: TGTGCCAGCAGATTTCAGGGTCGCACAGATACGCAGTATTTT